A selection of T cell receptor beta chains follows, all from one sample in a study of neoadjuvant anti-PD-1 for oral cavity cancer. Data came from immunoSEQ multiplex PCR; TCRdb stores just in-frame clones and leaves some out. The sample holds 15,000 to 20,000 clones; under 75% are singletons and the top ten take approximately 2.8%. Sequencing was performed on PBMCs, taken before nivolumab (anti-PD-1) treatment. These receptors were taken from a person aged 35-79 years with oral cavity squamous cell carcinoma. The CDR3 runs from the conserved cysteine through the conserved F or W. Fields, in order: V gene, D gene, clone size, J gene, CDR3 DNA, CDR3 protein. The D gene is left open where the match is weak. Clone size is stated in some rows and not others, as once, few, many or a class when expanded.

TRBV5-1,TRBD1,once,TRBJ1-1,TGCGCCAGCAGCCCAGGACAGGCAAACACTGAAGCTTTCTTT,CASSPGQANTEAFF
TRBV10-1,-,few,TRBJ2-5,TGCGCCAGCAGTGAGTATGCTGGGAGCGGAGAGACCCAGTACTTC,CASSEYAGSGETQYF
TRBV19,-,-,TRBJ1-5,TGTGCCAGTAGTCGGGCGGGGCCCGTTAATCAGCCCCAGCATTTT,CASSRAGPVNQPQHF
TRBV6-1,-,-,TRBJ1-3,TGTGCCAGCAGTGAAGCTTCCAGCGGCGGAAACACCATATATTTT,CASSEASSGGNTIYF
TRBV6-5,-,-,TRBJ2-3,TGTGCCAGCAGTTACTCTGGGACGGGGACCACAGATACGCAGTATTTT,CASSYSGTGTTDTQYF
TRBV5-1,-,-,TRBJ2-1,TGCGCCAGCAGCCCAGACGGGCAGGTGGGCAATGAGCAGTTCTTC,CASSPDGQVGNEQFF
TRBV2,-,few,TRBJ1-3,TGTGCCAGCAGTTATCCAGGGCCTGGAAACACCATATATTTT,CASSYPGPGNTIYF
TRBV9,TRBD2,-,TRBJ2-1,TGTGCCAGCAGCGTAGCTACTAGCGGCTCCTACAATGAGCAGTTCTTC,CASSVATSGSYNEQFF
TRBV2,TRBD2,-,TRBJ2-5,TGTGCCAGCAGTGCCCCGGGGGGAGAGACCCAGTACTTC,CASSAPGGETQYF
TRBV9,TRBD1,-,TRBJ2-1,TGTGCCAGCAGCGTAGATGGACAGGGATCCCGAGGGGAGCAGTTCTTC,CASSVDGQGSRGEQFF
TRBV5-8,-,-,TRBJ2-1,TGTGCCAGCAGCCCGCCGCGGGTGGGGAGCTCCTACAATGAGCAGTTCTTC,CASSPPRVGSSYNEQFF
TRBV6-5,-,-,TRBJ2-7,TGTGCCAGCAGTAGGGACTGGTCCTACGAGCAGTACTTC,CASSRDWSYEQYF
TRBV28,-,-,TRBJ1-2,TGTGCCAGCATAGGCCCTTACTATGGCTACACCTTC,CASIGPYYGYTF
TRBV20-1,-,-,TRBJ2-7,TGCAGTGCCATCGGGTCCTACGAGCAGTACTTC,CSAIGSYEQYF
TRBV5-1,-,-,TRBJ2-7,TGCGCCAGCAGCTTGGCTAGTTTCTCCTACGAGCAGTACTTC,CASSLASFSYEQYF
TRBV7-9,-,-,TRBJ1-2,TGTGCCAGCAGCCCAGGGCAGGGCGGCTACACCTTC,CASSPGQGGYTF
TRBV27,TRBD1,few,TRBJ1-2,TGTGCCAGCAGTAGCCGGACAGGGATGCTAAACTATGGCTACACCTTC,CASSSRTGMLNYGYTF